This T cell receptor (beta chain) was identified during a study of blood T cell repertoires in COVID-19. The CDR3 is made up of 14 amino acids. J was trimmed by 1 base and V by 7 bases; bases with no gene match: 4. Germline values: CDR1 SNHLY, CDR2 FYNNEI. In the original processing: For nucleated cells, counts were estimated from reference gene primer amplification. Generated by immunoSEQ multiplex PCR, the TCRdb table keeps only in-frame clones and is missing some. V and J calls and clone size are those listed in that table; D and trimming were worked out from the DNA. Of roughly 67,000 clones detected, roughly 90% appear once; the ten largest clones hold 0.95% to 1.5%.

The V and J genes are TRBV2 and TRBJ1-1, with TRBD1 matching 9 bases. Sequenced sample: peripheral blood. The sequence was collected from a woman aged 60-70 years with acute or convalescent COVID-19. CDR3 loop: CASIPGQGNTEAFF. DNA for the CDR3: TGTGCCAGCATTCCGGGACAGGGGAACACTGAAGCTTTCTTT.